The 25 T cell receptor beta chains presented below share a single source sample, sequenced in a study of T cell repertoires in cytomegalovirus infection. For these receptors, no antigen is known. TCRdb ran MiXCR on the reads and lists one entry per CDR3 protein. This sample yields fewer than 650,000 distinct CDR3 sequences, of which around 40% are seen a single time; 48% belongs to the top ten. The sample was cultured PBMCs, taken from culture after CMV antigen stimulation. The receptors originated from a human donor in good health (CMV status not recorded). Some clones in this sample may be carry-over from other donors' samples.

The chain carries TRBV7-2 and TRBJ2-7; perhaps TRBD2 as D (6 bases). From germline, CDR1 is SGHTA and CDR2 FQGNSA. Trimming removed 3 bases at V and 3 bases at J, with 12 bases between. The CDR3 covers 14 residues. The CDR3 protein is CASSFALGGYEQYF. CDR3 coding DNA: TGTGCCAGCAGCTTCGCTCTGGGGGGCTACGAGCAGTACTTC.

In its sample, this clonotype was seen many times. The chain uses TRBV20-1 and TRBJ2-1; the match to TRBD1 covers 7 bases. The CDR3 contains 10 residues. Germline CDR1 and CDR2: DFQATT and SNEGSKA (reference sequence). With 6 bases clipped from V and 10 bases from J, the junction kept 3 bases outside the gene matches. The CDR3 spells CSATTGEQFF. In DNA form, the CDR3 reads TGCAGTGCCACGACAGGGGAGCAGTTCTTC.

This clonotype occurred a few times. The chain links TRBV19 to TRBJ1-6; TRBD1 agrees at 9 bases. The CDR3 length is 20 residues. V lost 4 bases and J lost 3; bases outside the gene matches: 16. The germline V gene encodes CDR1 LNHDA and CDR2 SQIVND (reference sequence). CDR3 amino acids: CASSTNSGTGRFNYNSPLHF. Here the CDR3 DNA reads TGTGCCAGTAGTACTAACTCCGGGACAGGGAGATTTAACTATAATTCACCCCTCCACTTT.

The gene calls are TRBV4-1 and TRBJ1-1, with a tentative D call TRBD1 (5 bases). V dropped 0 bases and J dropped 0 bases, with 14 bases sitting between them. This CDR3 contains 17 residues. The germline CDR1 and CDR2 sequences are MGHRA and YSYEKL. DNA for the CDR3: TGCGCCAGCAGCCAAGATGCCTTCGGGGGGATGAACACTGAAGCTTTCTTT. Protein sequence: CASSQDAFGGMNTEAFF.

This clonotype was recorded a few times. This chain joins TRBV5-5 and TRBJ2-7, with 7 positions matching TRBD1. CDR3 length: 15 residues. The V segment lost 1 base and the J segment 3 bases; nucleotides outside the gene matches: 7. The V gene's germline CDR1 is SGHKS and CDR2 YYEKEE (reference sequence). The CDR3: CASSLIRDSHYEQYF. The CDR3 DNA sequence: TGTGCCAGCAGCTTGATACGGGACAGCCACTACGAGCAGTACTTC.

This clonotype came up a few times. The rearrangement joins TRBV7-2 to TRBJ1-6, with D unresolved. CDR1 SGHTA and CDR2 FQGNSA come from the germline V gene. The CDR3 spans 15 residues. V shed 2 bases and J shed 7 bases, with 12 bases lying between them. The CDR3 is CASSLSDGQNSPLHF. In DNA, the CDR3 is TGTGCCAGCAGCTTATCGGACGGGCAGAATTCACCCCTCCACTTT.

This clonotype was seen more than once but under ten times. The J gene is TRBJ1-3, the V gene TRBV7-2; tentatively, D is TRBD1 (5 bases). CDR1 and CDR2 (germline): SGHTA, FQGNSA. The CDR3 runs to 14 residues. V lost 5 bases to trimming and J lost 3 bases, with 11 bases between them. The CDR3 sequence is CASSPGGDGNTIYF. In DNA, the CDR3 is TGTGCCAGCAGCCCGGGGGGAGATGGAAACACCATATATTTT.

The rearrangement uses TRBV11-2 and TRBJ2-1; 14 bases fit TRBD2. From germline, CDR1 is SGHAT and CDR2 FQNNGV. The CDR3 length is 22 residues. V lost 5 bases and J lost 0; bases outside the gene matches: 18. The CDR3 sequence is CASSGTSWGLAGEKSSYNEQFF. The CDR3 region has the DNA TGTGCCAGCAGCGGGACATCCTGGGGACTAGCGGGGGAGAAGAGCTCCTACAATGAGCAGTTCTTC.

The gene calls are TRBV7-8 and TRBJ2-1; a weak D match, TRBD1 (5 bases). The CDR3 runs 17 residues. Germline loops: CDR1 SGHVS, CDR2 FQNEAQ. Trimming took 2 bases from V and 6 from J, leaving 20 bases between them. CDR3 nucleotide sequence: TGTGCCAGCAGCTTATCCAGAGTTTTAGGGGCAGTCAATGAGCAGTTCTTC. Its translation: CASSLSRVLGAVNEQFF.

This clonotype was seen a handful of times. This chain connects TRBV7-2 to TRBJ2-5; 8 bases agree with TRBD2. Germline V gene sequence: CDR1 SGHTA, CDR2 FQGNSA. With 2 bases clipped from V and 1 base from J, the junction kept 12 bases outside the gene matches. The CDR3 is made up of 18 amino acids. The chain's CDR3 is CASSLWAGGGFRQETQYF. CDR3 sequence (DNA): TGTGCCAGCAGCTTATGGGCGGGCGGGGGGTTTCGCCAAGAGACCCAGTACTTC.

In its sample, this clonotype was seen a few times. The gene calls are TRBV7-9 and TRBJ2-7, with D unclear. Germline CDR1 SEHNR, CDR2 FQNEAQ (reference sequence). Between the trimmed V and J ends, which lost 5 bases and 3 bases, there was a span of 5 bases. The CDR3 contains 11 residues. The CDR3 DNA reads TGTGCCAGCAGCACGCACTACGAGCAGTACTTC. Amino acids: CASSTHYEQYF.

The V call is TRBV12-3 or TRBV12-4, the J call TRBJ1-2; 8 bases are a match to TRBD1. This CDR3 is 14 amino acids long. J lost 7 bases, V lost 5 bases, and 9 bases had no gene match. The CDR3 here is CASSRTGSGVGYTF. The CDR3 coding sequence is TGTGCCAGCAGTCGGACAGGGAGCGGTGTTGGCTACACCTTC.

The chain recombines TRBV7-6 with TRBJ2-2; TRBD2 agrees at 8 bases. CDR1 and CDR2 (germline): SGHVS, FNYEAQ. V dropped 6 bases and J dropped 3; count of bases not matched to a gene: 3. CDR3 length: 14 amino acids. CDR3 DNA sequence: TGTGCCAGCAGAAGCGGGGGAGACACCGGGGAGCTGTTTTTT. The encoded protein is CASRSGGDTGELFF.

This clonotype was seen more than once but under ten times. The CDR3: CASSPETGLNEKLFF. In DNA form, the CDR3 reads TGTGCCAGCAGCCCCGAGACAGGGCTAAACGAAAAACTGTTTTTT. The V call is TRBV7-9, the J call TRBJ1-4; 7 bases are shared with TRBD1. The CDR3 contains 15 residues. Germline lookup yields CDR1 SEHNR and CDR2 FQNEAQ (reference sequence). V shed 5 bases, J shed 8 bases, and the junction held 11 bases outside the gene matches. Full variable domain (rest looked up from reference TRBV7-9 and TRBJ1-4): DTGVSQNPRHKITKRGQNVTFRCDPISEHNRLYWYRQTLGQGPEFLTYFQNEAQLEKSRLLSDRFSAERPKGSFSTLEIQRTEQGDSAMYLCASSPETGLNEKLFFGSGTQLSVL.

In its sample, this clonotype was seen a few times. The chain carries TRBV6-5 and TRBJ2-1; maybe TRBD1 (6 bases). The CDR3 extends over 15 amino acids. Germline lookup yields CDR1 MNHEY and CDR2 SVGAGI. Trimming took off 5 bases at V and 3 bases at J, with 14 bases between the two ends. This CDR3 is CASSRQDSYYNEQFF. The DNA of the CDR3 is TGTGCCAGCAGTCGACAGGACAGTTACTACAATGAGCAGTTCTTC.

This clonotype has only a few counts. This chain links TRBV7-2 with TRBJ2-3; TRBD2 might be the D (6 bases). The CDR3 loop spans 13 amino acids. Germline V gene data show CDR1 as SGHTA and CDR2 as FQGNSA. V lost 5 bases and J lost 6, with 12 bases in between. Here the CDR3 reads CASSVAGWDTQYF. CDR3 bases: TGTGCCAGCAGCGTCGCGGGGTGGGATACGCAGTATTTT.

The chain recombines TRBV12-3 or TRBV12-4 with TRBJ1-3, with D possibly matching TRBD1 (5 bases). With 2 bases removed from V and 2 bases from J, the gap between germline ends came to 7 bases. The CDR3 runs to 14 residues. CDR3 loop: CASSLWGTGNTIYF. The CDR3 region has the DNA TGTGCCAGCAGTTTATGGGGGACTGGAAACACCATATATTTT.

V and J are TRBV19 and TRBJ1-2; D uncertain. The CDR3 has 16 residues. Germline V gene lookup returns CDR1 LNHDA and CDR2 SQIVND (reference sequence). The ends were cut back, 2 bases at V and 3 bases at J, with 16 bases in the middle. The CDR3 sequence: CASSIINPIPDYGYTF. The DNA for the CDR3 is TGTGCCAGTAGTATAATCAACCCGATCCCCGACTATGGCTACACCTTC. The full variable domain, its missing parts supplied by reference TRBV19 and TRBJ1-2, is DGGITQSPKYLFRKEGQNVTLSCEQNLNHDAMYWYRQDPGQGLRLIYYSQIVNDFQKGDIAEGYSVSREKKESFPLTVTSAQKNPTAFYLCASSIINPIPDYGYTFGSGTRLTVV.

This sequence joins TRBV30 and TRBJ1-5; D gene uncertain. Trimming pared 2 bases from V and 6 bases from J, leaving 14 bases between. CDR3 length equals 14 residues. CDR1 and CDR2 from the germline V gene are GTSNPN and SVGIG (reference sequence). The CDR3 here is CAWSLGGPSQPQHF. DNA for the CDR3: TGTGCCTGGAGTCTCGGTGGGCCTAGTCAGCCCCAGCATTTT.

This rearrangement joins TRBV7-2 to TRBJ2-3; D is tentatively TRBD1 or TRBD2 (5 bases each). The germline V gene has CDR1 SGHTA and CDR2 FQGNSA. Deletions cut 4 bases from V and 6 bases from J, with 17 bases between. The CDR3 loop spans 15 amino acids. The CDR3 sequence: CASSSQPGATDTQYF. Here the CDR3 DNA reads TGTGCCAGCAGCTCCCAACCCGGGGCTACGGATACGCAGTATTTT.

The CDR3 DNA sequence: TGTGCCAGCAGCGTTAGCGGGGGGGAGGCAGATACGCAGTATTTT. It encodes CASSVSGGEADTQYF. The V call is TRBV9, the J call TRBJ2-3; TRBD2 matches 11 bases. Germline trimming cut 2 bases from V and 4 bases from J; bases unmatched to any gene: 3. The CDR3 length is 15 residues. Germline CDR1 reads SGDLS; CDR2 reads YYNGEE.

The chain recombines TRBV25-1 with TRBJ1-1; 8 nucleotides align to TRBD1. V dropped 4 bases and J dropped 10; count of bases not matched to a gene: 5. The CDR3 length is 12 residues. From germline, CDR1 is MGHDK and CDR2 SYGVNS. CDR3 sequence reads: CASSVTGVAAFF. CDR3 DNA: TGTGCCAGCAGTGTGACAGGGGTGGCAGCTTTCTTT.

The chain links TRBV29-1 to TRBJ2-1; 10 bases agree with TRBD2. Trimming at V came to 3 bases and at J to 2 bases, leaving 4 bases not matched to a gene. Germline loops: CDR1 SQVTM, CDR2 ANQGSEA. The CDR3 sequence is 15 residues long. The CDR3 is CSVESSGSAYNEQFF. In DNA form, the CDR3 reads TGCAGCGTTGAGTCTAGCGGGAGCGCCTACAATGAGCAGTTCTTC.

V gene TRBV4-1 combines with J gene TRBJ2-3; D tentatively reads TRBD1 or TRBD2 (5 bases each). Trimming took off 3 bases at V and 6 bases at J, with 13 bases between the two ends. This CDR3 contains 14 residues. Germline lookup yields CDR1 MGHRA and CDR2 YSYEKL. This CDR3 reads CASSHPWGTDTQYF. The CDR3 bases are TGCGCCAGCAGCCATCCATGGGGGACGGATACGCAGTATTTT.

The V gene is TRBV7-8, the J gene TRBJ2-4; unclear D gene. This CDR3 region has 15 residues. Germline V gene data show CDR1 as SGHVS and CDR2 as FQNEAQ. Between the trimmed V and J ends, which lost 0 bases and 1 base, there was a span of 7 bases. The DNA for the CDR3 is TGTGCCAGCAGCTTAGCGGGCATCGCCAAAAACATTCAGTACTTC. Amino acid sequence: CASSLAGIAKNIQYF.